This T cell receptor (beta chain) was obtained from a study of T cell responses to AZD1222 COVID-19 vaccine. General observations from the study: Every sample of the repertoires postdated the peak T cell response. Nearly half of spike-specific TCRs reportedly target unmutated variant regions. Donors were chiefly white British, with a greater number of females, and clonal diversity was perhaps underestimated.

Of note for this clone: The antigen is unknown.

This CDR3 comprises 12 residues. Unmatched junction bases numbered 7, after V lost 6 bases and J lost 10 bases. CDR1 is MNHEY, CDR2 SMNVEV, per germline (reference sequence). Second doses at about 4 or about 12 weeks were pooled. Only in-frame clones appear in the TCRdb table, and some are missing; sequencing was by immunoSEQ multiplex PCR. The sample consists of about 99,000 clones, approximately 90% of them appearing once. The receptor's source is an adult who received the AZD1222 COVID-19 vaccine. Sequences were derived from peripheral blood, sampled 28 days after the second AZD1222 dose. The chain links TRBV27 to TRBJ2-3; 7 nucleotides agree with TRBD2. The CDR3 region is CASSPIGRPQYF. CDR3 in DNA: TGTGCCAGCAGCCCTATCGGGAGGCCGCAGTATTTT.